A selection of T cell receptor beta chains follows, all from one sample in a study of cytomegalovirus exposure and HLA in healthy donors. This table comes from immunoSEQ multiplex PCR, and its TCRdb copy is limited to in-frame clones, with some not included. This table holds 60,000 or so clones, around 77% found once. Material: PBMCs. The receptors come from a woman in her forties in good health and CMV-seropositive. CDR3s include the opening cysteine and the closing phenylalanine or tryptophan. Each record gives: D gene, clone size, J gene, V gene, CDR3 DNA, CDR3 protein. A D gene is named only where the DNA matches it firmly. Rows give clone size only sometimes, using once, few, many, or a class for an expanded clone.

D: TRBD1; size: once; J: TRBJ2-2; V: TRBV7-3; DNA: TGTGCCAGCAGCTTTGGGACAGGGAGGACCGGGGAGCTGTTTTTT; CDR3: CASSFGTGRTGELFF
D: TRBD2; size: NA; J: TRBJ2-1; V: TRBV28; DNA: TGTGCCAGCAGTCTCGGGACTACGGGGCGGAGTGAGCAGTTCTTC; CDR3: CASSLGTTGRSEQFF
D: NA; size: NA; J: TRBJ2-5; V: TRBV27; DNA: TGTGCCAGCAGGGAGGGAGGAAAGACCCAGTACTTC; CDR3: CASREGGKTQYF
D: TRBD1; size: NA; J: TRBJ2-5; V: TRBV7-9; DNA: TGTGCCAGCTCGGGACGGGACAGGGGTGCGACTAGGACCCAGTACTTC; CDR3: CASSGRDRGATRTQYF
D: NA; size: NA; J: TRBJ1-1; V: TRBV7-9; DNA: TGTGCCAGCAGCTTAGTAACATCCGCCGAAACTGAAGCTTTCTTT; CDR3: CASSLVTSAETEAFF
D: TRBD2; size: NA; J: TRBJ2-3; V: TRBV18; DNA: TGTGCCAGCTCACCACTCACGCGGGGGGGCGCAGATACGCAGTATTTT; CDR3: CASSPLTRGGADTQYF
D: NA; size: NA; J: TRBJ2-7; V: TRBV6-1; DNA: TGTGCCAGCAGTGAAGTCACGCGGCGCGAGCAGTACTTC; CDR3: CASSEVTRREQYF
D: TRBD1; size: NA; J: TRBJ1-2; V: TRBV5-1; DNA: TGCGCCAGTTCCCGGGACAGGGATTCCTATGGCTACACCTTC; CDR3: CASSRDRDSYGYTF
D: NA; size: NA; J: TRBJ1-2; V: TRBV9; DNA: TGTGCCAGCAGCGTTGATGACAGGCTATACTTC; CDR3: CASSVDDRLYF
D: NA; size: NA; J: TRBJ1-1; V: TRBV10-2; DNA: TGCGCCAGCAACTACGACGGGAACACTGAAGCTTTCTTT; CDR3: CASNYDGNTEAFF
D: NA; size: NA; J: TRBJ2-3; V: TRBV7-9; DNA: TGTGCCAGCAGCTACGCCGGGGTAGATACGCAGTATTTT; CDR3: CASSYAGVDTQYF
D: TRBD2; size: NA; J: TRBJ2-3; V: TRBV19; DNA: TGTGCCAGTACCCGGGGACTAGACACAGATACGCAGTATTTT; CDR3: CASTRGLDTDTQYF
D: NA; size: NA; J: TRBJ2-2; V: TRBV18; DNA: TGTGCCAGCTCACCACGGCCAGAACCTACCGGGGAGCTGTTTTTT; CDR3: CASSPRPEPTGELFF
D: NA; size: few; J: TRBJ1-1; V: TRBV5-6; DNA: TGTGCCAGCAGCTTTACCGGCCGCGGGTACACTGAAGCTTTCTTT; CDR3: CASSFTGRGYTEAFF
D: TRBD2; size: NA; J: TRBJ2-1; V: TRBV5-1; DNA: TGCGCCAGCAGCCCCTTAAGCGGGGGGCCCTTTGATGAGCAGTTCTTC; CDR3: CASSPLSGGPFDEQFF
D: TRBD2; size: NA; J: TRBJ2-1; V: TRBV10-1; DNA: TGCGCCAGCAGTGAGTCTCCCTCCGGGACTAGCGGGGGAGGTGAGCAGTTCTTC; CDR3: CASSESPSGTSGGGEQFF
D: NA; size: NA; J: TRBJ1-2; V: TRBV11-2; DNA: TGTGCCAGCAGCTTCAGGGATGGCTACACCTTC; CDR3: CASSFRDGYTF
D: NA; size: few; J: TRBJ1-5; V: TRBV27; DNA: TGTGCCAGCAGTTTAAGGGGGAATAATCAACCCCAGCATTTT; CDR3: CASSLRGNNQPQHF
D: NA; size: NA; J: TRBJ2-7; V: TRBV7-9; DNA: TGTTCCAGCAGCTCCAACTACGAGCAGTACTTC; CDR3: CSSSSNYEQYF
D: NA; size: once; J: TRBJ1-2; V: TRBV19; DNA: TGTGCCAGTAGTCGGGGGGACTATGGCTACACCTTC; CDR3: CASSRGDYGYTF
D: TRBD2; size: NA; J: TRBJ2-3; V: TRBV7-2; DNA: TGTGCCAGCAGCCATCGGTGGACTAGCGCCACGGGTTCGCAGTATTTT; CDR3: CASSHRWTSATGSQYF
D: NA; size: once; J: TRBJ1-2; V: TRBV6-4; DNA: TGTGCCAGCAGTGATGGGGCAGGTCCTAACTATGGCTACACCTTC; CDR3: CASSDGAGPNYGYTF
D: NA; size: NA; J: TRBJ1-1; V: TRBV19; DNA: TGTGCCAGTAGGGGCAGAATGAACACTGAAGCTTTCTTT; CDR3: CASRGRMNTEAFF
D: NA; size: NA; J: TRBJ2-3; V: TRBV10-2; DNA: TGCGCCAGCAGGGACATTGGGGTCTCAGATACGCAGTATTTT; CDR3: CASRDIGVSDTQYF
D: TRBD1; size: NA; J: TRBJ1-1; V: TRBV7-6; DNA: TGTGCCAGCAGCGAGGGACAGGGGGGAACCCTTGAAGCTTTCTTT; CDR3: CASSEGQGGTLEAFF
D: NA; size: NA; J: TRBJ1-2; V: TRBV28; DNA: TGTGCCAGCGGGTTCCCTTTGGCAGGGTCCAATGGCTACACCTTC; CDR3: CASGFPLAGSNGYTF
D: TRBD2; size: NA; J: TRBJ2-3; V: TRBV5-4; DNA: TGTGCCAGCAGCTTTCTCAGCGGGGGGGCCCTCACAGATACGCAGTATTTT; CDR3: CASSFLSGGALTDTQYF
D: TRBD1; size: NA; J: TRBJ2-3; V: TRBV5-6; DNA: TGTGCCAGCAGCCTGGGGACAGCTTCAGATACGCAGTATTTT; CDR3: CASSLGTASDTQYF
D: TRBD1; size: NA; J: TRBJ2-4; V: TRBV5-1; DNA: TGCGCCAGCCAAGCTTGGACAGGGTTAGCCAAAAACATTCAGTACTTC; CDR3: CASQAWTGLAKNIQYF